The entry below gives a single TCR beta chain sequence along with its context. Trimming took 6 bases from V and 12 from J, leaving 15 bases between them. CDR3 length equals 11 residues. Germline V gene lookup returns CDR1 MDHEN and CDR2 SYDVKM. The sample is drawn from a study of T cell changes during pregnancy in multiple sclerosis. Sequencing used immunoSEQ multiplex PCR; TCRdb keeps in-frame clones, though not all of them. Among tens of thousands of clones listed, around 90% were seen once. The rearrangement uses TRBV28 and TRBJ2-7; the D gene is possibly TRBD1 (5 bases). Specimen: CD4+ T cells from peripheral blood mononuclear cells, collected in the first trimester of pregnancy. The source of this sequence is a female donor with multiple sclerosis, enrolled in a pregnancy study. In DNA form, the CDR3 reads TGTGCCAGCAGGTTAAAGGCAGGGTGGTACTTC. It is translated as CASRLKAGWYF.